The next 23 T cell receptor beta chains were all read from a single sample in a study of cytomegalovirus exposure and HLA in healthy donors. The PCR ran on 60 Vbeta and 13 Jbeta primers. This table comes from immunoSEQ multiplex PCR, and its TCRdb copy is limited to in-frame clones, with some not included. This sample has 130,000 or so clones, with around 77% found just once. Material: PBMCs. Receptors were obtained from a man aged 50-60 years in good health and CMV-seronegative.

The chain combines TRBV2 with TRBJ1-4, with TRBD1 identical over 11 bases. The ends lost 6 bases at V and 7 bases at J; junction bases unmatched: 4. The CDR3 is made up of 14 amino acids. CDR1 is SNHLY and CDR2 is FYNNEI in the germline V gene. The CDR3 region has the DNA TGTGCCAGCAGGTCCGGGACAGGGGGTGAAAAACTGTTTTTT. This encodes CASRSGTGGEKLFF. Variable domain in full (rest from reference TRBV2 and TRBJ1-4): EPEVTQTPSHQVTQMGQEVILRCVPISNHLYFYWYRQILGQKVEFLVSFYNNEISEKSEIFDDQFSVERPDGSNFTLKIRSTKLEDSAMYFCASRSGTGGEKLFFGSGTQLSVL.

V usage is TRBV6-4 and J usage is TRBJ2-3; D possibly corresponds to TRBD2 (5 bases). V lost 3 bases, J lost 0 bases, and 13 bases lay in between. CDR3 length: 16 residues. The germline V gene encodes CDR1 MRHNA and CDR2 SNTAGT. The CDR3 nucleotides are TGTGCCAGCAGTGATTTCGGAGGAACTAGCACAGATACGCAGTATTTT. Amino acid sequence: CASSDFGGTSTDTQYF.

The chain has TRBV7-9 and TRBJ2-5; TRBD2 might be the D (5 bases). The DNA end favors TRBJ2-7, so the J call may be wrong. CDR3 length: 16 amino acids. Germline V gene sequence: CDR1 SEHNR, CDR2 FQNEAQ (reference sequence). The CDR3 here is CASSPGGLSGVYEQYF. DNA of the CDR3: TGTGCCAGCAGCCCGGGTGGTTTGAGCGGAGTCTACGAGCAGTACTTC.

The CDR3 spells CASSLSGHDFSPQHF. DNA of the CDR3: TGTGCCAGCAGCCTTTCGGGACACGACTTTTCGCCCCAGCATTTT. This chain uses TRBV7-2 with TRBJ1-5; weak D call: TRBD1 (6 bases). Deletions cut 5 bases from V and 9 bases from J, with 20 bases between. The CDR3 has 15 residues. Germline V gene lookup returns CDR1 SGHTA and CDR2 FQGNSA.

The sample holds a few counts of this clone. J is TRBJ2-2 and V is TRBV2, with D tentatively TRBD1 (6 bases). The V end lost 6 bases, the J end lost 1 base, and 12 bases lay between the germline ends. The CDR3 extends over 15 amino acids. Germline lookup yields CDR1 SNHLY and CDR2 FYNNEI. This CDR3 is CASRKTGQNTGELFF. DNA of the CDR3: TGTGCCAGCAGAAAAACGGGACAGAACACCGGGGAGCTGTTTTTT.

The chain links TRBV6-4 to TRBJ1-1; 9 nucleotides line up with TRBD1. The germline V gene has CDR1 MRHNA and CDR2 SNTAGT. CDR3 length: 15 amino acids. V was pared by 6 bases and J by 5 bases, with 10 bases of the junction left unmatched. The CDR3 is CASRHKDRGRTEAFF. CDR3 nucleotide sequence: TGTGCCAGCAGGCACAAGGACAGGGGCAGGACTGAAGCTTTCTTT.

This clone was counted a few times. The chain uses TRBV6-6 and TRBJ2-7; 12 bases line up with TRBD1. The CDR3 is made up of 15 amino acids. Germline-derived CDR1 and CDR2 are MNHNY and SVGAGI (reference sequence). With 2 bases clipped from V and 5 bases from J, the junction kept 4 bases outside the gene matches. The CDR3: CASSYAGTGGDEQYF. DNA for the CDR3: TGTGCCAGCAGTTACGCCGGGACAGGGGGCGACGAGCAGTACTTC.

The chain has TRBV6-1 and TRBJ1-6; 8 bases fit TRBD1. The CDR3 consists of 15 residues. Germline V gene data show CDR1 as MNHNS and CDR2 as SASEGT. Trimming removed 4 bases from V and 9 bases from J; junction bases left unmatched: 8. The CDR3 region is CASSVTTGEASPLHF. CDR3 DNA sequence: TGTGCCAGCAGTGTAACGACAGGGGAGGCTTCACCCCTCCACTTT.

J is TRBJ2-7 and V is TRBV18, with TRBD1 identical over 9 bases. The CDR3 loop spans 14 amino acids. Germline CDR1 and CDR2: KGHSH and LQKENI. After removal of 3 bases from V and 5 bases from J, the junction contained 5 bases not matched to a gene. The CDR3 DNA follows: TGTGCCAGCTCACCCCGGGACAGGGACGACGAGCAGTACTTC. Protein: CASSPRDRDDEQYF.

This clone has a single count. This chain links TRBV5-6 with TRBJ1-2, with 9 bases that match TRBD1. The length of the CDR3 is 15 residues. CDR1 SGHDT and CDR2 YYEEEE come from the germline V gene. V shed 1 base and J 7 bases; nucleotides not matched to a gene: 8. The CDR3 coding sequence is TGTGCCAGCAGCTTGAATAAACAGGGGGCTCGTGGCTACACCTTC. Translating gives CASSLNKQGARGYTF.

The chain is built from TRBV10-1 and TRBJ1-2; maybe TRBD1 (6 bases). This CDR3 spans 13 amino acids. From germline, CDR1 is WNHNN and CDR2 SYGVQD (reference sequence). The germline V and J ends were trimmed by 2 bases and 5 bases, with 9 bases remaining between them. This CDR3 reads CASSEDRLYGYTF. For the CDR3, the DNA is TGCGCCAGCAGTGAGGACAGGCTATATGGCTACACCTTC.

The chain employs TRBV30 and TRBJ2-1, with 7 bases identical to TRBD2. This CDR3 is 15 amino acids long. Trimming removed 0 bases from V and 2 bases from J; junction bases left unmatched: 4. Looked up from germline, CDR1 is GTSNPN and CDR2 is SVGIG (reference sequence). This chain's CDR3 is CAWSVGLAAYNEQFF. CDR3 sequence (DNA): TGTGCCTGGAGTGTAGGCCTAGCGGCCTACAATGAGCAGTTCTTC. Complete variable domain (other parts from reference TRBV30 and TRBJ2-1): SQTIHQWPATLVQPVGSPLSLECTVEGTSNPNLYWYRQAAGRGLQLLFYSVGIGQISSEVPQNLSASRPQDRQFILSSKKLLLSDSGFYLCAWSVGLAAYNEQFFGPGTRLTVL.

The chain is built from TRBV7-3 and TRBJ2-2; 7 bases match TRBD2. The CDR3 sequence is 16 residues long. Germline-derived CDR1 and CDR2 are SGHTA and FQGTGA. J was trimmed by 3 bases and V by 5 bases; bases with no gene match: 9. CDR3 in amino acids: CASSPGARGDTGELFF. In DNA form, the CDR3 reads TGTGCCAGCAGCCCCGGGGCCCGGGGGGACACCGGGGAGCTGTTTTTT.

Turning to this clone: A read error may produce the germline difference seen at one junction end. The chain's CDR3 is CASSLWSTERKLFF. The CDR3 DNA reads TGTGCCAGCAGTCTATGGTCAACCGAGCGAAAACTGTTTTTT. V usage is TRBV28 and J usage is TRBJ1-4; no firm D call. The germline V gene has CDR1 MDHEN and CDR2 SYDVKM. CDR3 length equals 14 residues.

This chain joins TRBV9 and TRBJ2-1; no clear D. Germline V CDR1 and CDR2: SGDLS, YYNGEE. Trimming pared 4 bases from V and 4 bases from J, leaving 15 bases between. The CDR3 is made up of 15 amino acids. CDR3 sequence reads: CASSPRSTYYNEQFF. The DNA of the CDR3 is TGTGCCAGCAGCCCCCGGAGCACCTATTACAATGAGCAGTTCTTC.

The V gene is TRBV29-1, the J gene TRBJ2-7, with D hard to call. Germline values: CDR1 SQVTM, CDR2 ANQGSEA. Trimming took off 7 bases at V and 6 bases at J, with 13 bases between the two ends. This CDR3 region has 11 residues. CDR3 loop: CSAFSSGEQYF. The CDR3 DNA sequence: TGCAGCGCGTTCTCATCCGGCGAGCAGTACTTC.

This clone came up a few times. V gene TRBV5-1 combines with J gene TRBJ1-1; 7 nucleotides match TRBD1. CDR3 length equals 14 residues. The germline CDR1 and CDR2 sequences are SGHRS and YFSETQ. The V segment lost 0 bases and the J segment 1 base; nucleotides outside the gene matches: 0. The CDR3 here is CASSLGDRNTEAFF. CDR3 nucleotide sequence: TGCGCCAGCAGCTTGGGGGACAGGAACACTGAAGCTTTCTTT.

This clone was seen a single time. The chain combines TRBV5-1 with TRBJ1-3, with 9 bases matching TRBD1. The trim removed 4 bases at V and 0 bases at J, leaving 5 bases unmatched. This CDR3 has 16 amino acids. The germline V gene encodes CDR1 SGHRS and CDR2 YFSETQ. The CDR3 DNA sequence: TGCGCCAGCAGCCCGGGGACAGGGAGCTCTGGAAACACCATATATTTT. Amino acids: CASSPGTGSSGNTIYF.

The chain is built from TRBV7-9 and TRBJ2-1, with 8 nucleotides matching TRBD2. The V gene's germline CDR1 is SEHNR and CDR2 FQNEAQ (reference sequence). V gave up 8 bases and J gave up 7 bases; unmatched junction bases: 7. The CDR3 is 13 residues long. CDR3 DNA: TGTGCCAGCGAGTGGAGCGGGAGTAATGAGCAGTTCTTC. This codes for CASEWSGSNEQFF.

The sample holds a few counts of this clone. This specimen includes other DNA sequences encoding the same CDR3. V is TRBV4-3 and J is TRBJ2-7; D may be TRBD2 (5 bases). CDR3 length: 13 residues. Germline loops: CDR1 LGHNA, CDR2 YSLEER. V dropped 0 bases and J dropped 4 bases, with 7 bases sitting between them. CDR3 region: CASSQDREYEQYF. The CDR3 DNA is TGCGCCAGCAGCCAAGATAGGGAGTACGAGCAGTACTTC.

This rearrangement joins TRBV19 to TRBJ1-5; 8 bases fit TRBD1. The CDR3 totals 15 residues. Germline CDR1 is LNHDA and CDR2 is SQIVND (reference sequence). V lost 8 bases to trimming and J lost 6 bases; unmatched junction nucleotides: 12. CDR3 in amino acids: CASRVSGGQGQPQHF. CDR3 in DNA: TGTGCCAGTCGGGTTTCAGGGGGCCAGGGTCAGCCCCAGCATTTT.

This chain uses TRBV29-1 with TRBJ2-7, with D hard to call. Per the germline V gene, CDR1 is SQVTM and CDR2 is ANQGSEA. The CDR3 spans 12 residues. Trimming pared 2 bases from V and 0 bases from J, leaving 5 bases between. In DNA, the CDR3 is TGCAGCGTTGAACCCAGCTCCTACGAGCAGTACTTC. Translation gives CSVEPSSYEQYF.

The chain uses TRBV29-1 and TRBJ2-7; D is perhaps TRBD1 (6 bases). The CDR3 sequence is 14 residues long. Trimming cost V 4 bases and J 0 bases, with 13 bases left between them. Germline lookup yields CDR1 SQVTM and CDR2 ANQGSEA. For the CDR3, the DNA is TGCAGCGTTGTCAGTCAGGGGAGCTCCTACGAGCAGTACTTC. This sequence encodes CSVVSQGSSYEQYF.